Each of the 6 T cell receptor beta chains below was sequenced from the same sample in a study of OX40 agonist ivuxolimab in advanced cancers. Sequencing was performed with immunoSEQ multiplex PCR; in TCRdb, only in-frame clones are kept and a portion is missing. The sample has more than 60,000 clones; around 86% are singletons. Here the sequenced sample was CD4+ or CD8+ T cells sorted from blood, taken in a trial of the OX40 agonist ivuxolimab. Receptors were obtained from an adult with an advanced solid tumor such as melanoma, head and neck, liver or kidney cancer.

CDR3 residues: CASSPQVFSTEAFF. CDR3 bases: TGTGCCAGCAGCCCGCAGGTGTTCTCTACTGAAGCTTTCTTT. The V gene is TRBV6-5, the J gene TRBJ1-1; D gene uncertain. This CDR3 spans 14 amino acids. V lost 6 bases and J lost 5, with 16 bases in between. Germline V gene lookup returns CDR1 MNHEY and CDR2 SVGAGI.

This clone has only one observation. The rearrangement uses TRBV27 and TRBJ2-2; 7 nucleotides agree with TRBD1. The CDR3 loop spans 17 amino acids. The germline CDR1 and CDR2 sequences are MNHEY and SMNVEV (reference sequence). Losses at the gene ends were 4 bases for V and 2 bases for J; bases not matched to a gene: 10. The CDR3 loop is CASSSQGWVRNTGELFF. The CDR3 DNA follows: TGTGCCAGCAGTTCACAGGGGTGGGTACGAAACACCGGGGAGCTGTTTTTT.

The rearrangement joins TRBV5-4 to TRBJ2-2; TRBD2 agrees at 8 bases. The junction had 15 bases not matched to a gene; V was cut back by 4 bases and J by 4 bases. The CDR3 length is 18 residues. CDR1 is SGHNT and CDR2 is YYREEE in the germline V gene (reference sequence). The CDR3 loop reads CASSQTGTSHTLTGELFF. The CDR3 DNA is TGTGCCAGCAGCCAAACCGGGACTAGTCATACACTCACCGGGGAGCTGTTTTTT. The complete variable domain, with remaining parts taken from reference TRBV5-4 and TRBJ2-2, reads ETGVTQSPTHLIKTRGQQVTLRCSSQSGHNTVSWYQQALGQGPQFIFQYYREEENGRGNFPPRFSGLQFPNYSSELNVNALELDDSALYLCASSQTGTSHTLTGELFFGEGSRLTVL.

The J gene is TRBJ2-6, the V gene TRBV27, with D hard to call. This CDR3 contains 15 residues. V lost 7 bases and J lost 0, with 10 bases in between. Germline lookup yields CDR1 MNHEY and CDR2 SMNVEV (reference sequence). DNA of the CDR3: TGTGCCAGCAATAAAGGAAGCTCTGGGGCCAACGTCCTGACTTTC. Its protein product is CASNKGSSGANVLTF.

A remark on this clone: Other nucleotide sequences in the sample specify the same CDR3. The CDR3 reads CAIYGGIAGGPSLREQYF. The CDR3 DNA sequence: TGCGCCATCTACGGTGGAATAGCGGGAGGGCCAAGCCTTCGGGAGCAGTACTTC. The rearrangement links TRBV10-1 to TRBJ2-7; 11 bases align to TRBD2. The germline CDR1 and CDR2 sequences are WNHNN and SYGVQD (reference sequence). The CDR3 sequence is 18 residues long. J lost 7 bases, V lost 10 bases, and 24 bases had no gene match.

This chain's CDR3 is CAISEDRVSGYTF. CDR3 DNA: TGTGCCATCAGTGAGGACAGGGTTAGCGGCTACACCTTC. The J gene is TRBJ1-2, the V gene TRBV10-3; TRBD1 aligns across 7 bases. Trimming removed 2 bases from V and 8 bases from J; junction bases left unmatched: 5. The CDR3 consists of 13 residues. Germline loops: CDR1 ENHRY, CDR2 SYGVKD.